This T cell receptor beta chain came from a study of blood T cells in healthy people across ages. With a J-beta primer mix and a sample-barcoded 5' primer, a second PCR ran roughly 7 to 11 cycles. Using its own MiXCR run on the 5' RACE reads, TCRdb lists one record per CDR3 protein. The sample gives about 930,000 distinct CDR3 sequences, roughly 28% of which show up once; more than 8.5% is in the top ten. This sample also appeared in a second study, on T cells of mothers and their children.

The source material was blood. The TCR originated in a woman aged 40 to 50 in good health.

In DNA form, the CDR3 reads TGTGCCAGCTCACCGACCGGGACGCCGCCTTCACCCCTCCACTTT. It yields the protein CASSPTGTPPSPLHF. This sequence joins TRBV18 and TRBJ1-6, with a tentative D call TRBD1 (5 bases). With 3 bases removed from V and 9 bases from J, the gap between germline ends came to 15 bases. CDR3 length: 15 amino acids. Germline CDR1 KGHSH, CDR2 LQKENI. Complete variable domain (other parts from reference TRBV18 and TRBJ1-6): NAGVMQNPRHLVRRRGQEARLRCSPMKGHSHVYWYRQLPEEGLKFMVYLQKENIIDESGMPKERFSAEFPKEGPSILRIQQVVRGDSAAYFCASSPTGTPPSPLHFGNGTRLTVT.